The rows below give T cell receptor beta chains drawn from one sample of a study of T cell responses to AZD1222 COVID-19 vaccine. This table comes from immunoSEQ multiplex PCR, and its TCRdb copy is limited to in-frame clones, with some not included. The repertoire holds 95,000 to 150,000 clones, with 75% to 90% as singletons. Specimen: peripheral blood, collected 28 days after the second AZD1222 dose. All receptors come from an adult who received the AZD1222 COVID-19 vaccine. Each CDR3 is given with its conserved first and last residue. The D gene is left open where the match is weak. Where a row states a size, it is once, few, many or the class of an expanded clone; other rows omit it.

- | TRBJ1-6 | TRBV6-1 | - | CASSAQGAHNGSPLHF | TGTGCCAGCAGTGCTCAGGGTGCCCATAACGGTTCACCCCTCCACTTT
- | TRBJ1-2 | TRBV28 | - | CASRSRAADGYTF | TGTGCCAGCAGGAGCCGGGCAGCAGATGGCTACACCTTC
- | TRBJ2-2 | TRBV18 | TRBD2 | CASSPAAGTGELFF | TGTGCCAGCTCACCAGCAGCGGGGACCGGGGAGCTGTTTTTT
- | TRBJ1-2 | TRBV29-1 | - | CSVAGAYNYGYTF | TGCAGCGTTGCGGGGGCTTATAACTATGGCTACACCTTC
- | TRBJ2-6 | TRBV6-2/TRBV6-3 | - | CASSSNYHRSGANVLTF | TGTGCCAGCAGTTCAAACTATCACCGCTCTGGGGCCAACGTCCTGACTTTC
- | TRBJ2-5 | TRBV14 | - | CASSQTNSAETQYF | TGTGCCAGCAGCCAAACGAATTCTGCAGAGACCCAGTACTTC
- | TRBJ1-2 | TRBV5-1 | TRBD1 | CASSLGQGRDYGYTF | TGCGCCAGCAGCTTGGGACAGGGTCGGGACTATGGCTACACCTTC
few | TRBJ1-2 | TRBV7-2 | - | CASSEDYGYTF | TGTGCCAGCAGCGAGGACTATGGCTACACCTTC
- | TRBJ2-7 | TRBV21-1 | - | CASSNNPGDLWEEQYF | TGTGCCAGCAGCAACAACCCGGGGGACCTTTGGGAGGAGCAGTACTTC
once | TRBJ2-3 | TRBV5-1 | - | CASSSGPGSTDTQYF | TGCGCCAGCAGCTCGGGACCAGGGAGCACAGATACGCAGTATTTT
- | TRBJ1-1 | TRBV10-3 | TRBD1 | CAISTGQGAEAFF | TGTGCCATCAGCACGGGACAGGGCGCTGAAGCTTTCTTT
- | TRBJ2-7 | TRBV4-3 | - | CASSQDGRDSYYEQYF | TGCGCCAGCAGCCAAGATGGGCGGGACAGCTACTACGAGCAGTACTTC
- | TRBJ2-3 | TRBV28 | - | CASSFRRRSSTDTQYF | TGTGCCAGCAGTTTTAGGAGAAGATCTAGCACAGATACGCAGTATTTT
- | TRBJ1-1 | TRBV28 | - | CASITAKLEAFF | TGTGCCAGCATAACAGCTAAACTTGAAGCTTTCTTT
- | TRBJ1-1 | TRBV5-4 | - | CASRRGLLGNTEAFF | TGTGCCAGCAGACGGGGGCTTCTGGGGAACACTGAAGCTTTCTTT
few | TRBJ1-4 | TRBV27 | TRBD1 | CASTRTGGFEKLFF | TGTGCCAGCACCAGGACAGGGGGCTTTGAAAAACTGTTTTTT
- | TRBJ1-5 | TRBV19 | - | CASSPLFGQYQPQHF | TGTGCCAGTAGCCCATTATTTGGACAGTACCAGCCCCAGCATTTT